This entry features one T cell receptor (beta chain) sequence. The antigen is unknown. This sample includes further DNA sequences coding for the same CDR3. Here immunoSEQ multiplex PCR was the method, and the copy in TCRdb shows in-frame clones only, minus some. The sample contains tens of thousands of clones, roughly 80% of which appear only once. As for time point: week 23, last vaccination. Vaccinated patients received 300 ug of mutant IDH1 20-mer peptide per dose, with topical imiquimod. This entry comes from a study of a mutant IDH1 vaccine in newly diagnosed glioma. Study-level results: Pseudoprogression appeared independent of alterations in top peripheral clonotypes.

Germline V gene data show CDR1 as ENHRY and CDR2 as SYGVKD. V gave up 6 bases and J gave up 7 bases, with 13 bases separating them. This CDR3 has 14 amino acids. The rearrangement uses TRBV10-3 and TRBJ1-6, with D tentatively TRBD1 (6 bases). This material consisted of PBMCs, taken from a glioma patient whose treatment included an IDH1 peptide vaccine. The sequence was obtained from a man in his fifties with glioma. The CDR3 sequence is CAISERQGNSPLHF. The CDR3 coding sequence is TGTGCCATCAGCGAGCGGCAGGGGAATTCACCCCTCCACTTT.